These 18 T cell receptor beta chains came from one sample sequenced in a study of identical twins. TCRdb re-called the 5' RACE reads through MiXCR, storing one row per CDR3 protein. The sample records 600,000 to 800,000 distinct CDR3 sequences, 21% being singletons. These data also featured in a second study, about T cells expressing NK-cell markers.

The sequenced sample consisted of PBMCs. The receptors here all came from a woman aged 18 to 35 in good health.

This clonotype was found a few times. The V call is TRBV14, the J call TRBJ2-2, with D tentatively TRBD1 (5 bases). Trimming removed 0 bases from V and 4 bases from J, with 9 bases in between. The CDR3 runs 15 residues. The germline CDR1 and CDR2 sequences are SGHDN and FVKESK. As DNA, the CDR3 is TGTGCCAGCAGCCAAGATCTTGACAGCACCGGGGAGCTGTTTTTT. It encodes CASSQDLDSTGELFF.

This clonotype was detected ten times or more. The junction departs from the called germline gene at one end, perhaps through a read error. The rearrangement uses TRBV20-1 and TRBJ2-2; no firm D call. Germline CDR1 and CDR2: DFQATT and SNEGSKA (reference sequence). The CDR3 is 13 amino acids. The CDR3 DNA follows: TGCAGTGCCAGAGGCAGCTACACCGGGGAGCTGTTTTTT. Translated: CSARGSYTGELFF.

The CDR3 DNA is TGTGCCAGCAGTGCCCCGGGGGGGAACACTGAAGCTTTCTTT. Translation: CASSAPGGNTEAFF. The genes are TRBV25-1 and TRBJ1-1; weak D call: TRBD1 (5 bases). V was trimmed by 4 bases and J by 1 base, leaving 10 bases between them. Germline V gene lookup returns CDR1 MGHDK and CDR2 SYGVNS. This CDR3 spans 14 amino acids.

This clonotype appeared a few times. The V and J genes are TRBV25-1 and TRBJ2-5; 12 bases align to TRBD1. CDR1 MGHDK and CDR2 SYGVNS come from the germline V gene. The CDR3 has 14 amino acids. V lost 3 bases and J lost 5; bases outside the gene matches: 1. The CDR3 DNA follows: TGTGCCAGCAGTGAGGGACAGGGGGCGGAGACCCAGTACTTC. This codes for CASSEGQGAETQYF.

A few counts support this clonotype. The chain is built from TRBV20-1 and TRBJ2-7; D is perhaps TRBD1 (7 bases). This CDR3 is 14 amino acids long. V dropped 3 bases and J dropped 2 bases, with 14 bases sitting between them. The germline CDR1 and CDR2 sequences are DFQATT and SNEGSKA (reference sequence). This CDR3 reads CSARDRGTAYEQYF. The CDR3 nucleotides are TGCAGTGCTAGGGACCGGGGGACAGCCTACGAGCAGTACTTC.

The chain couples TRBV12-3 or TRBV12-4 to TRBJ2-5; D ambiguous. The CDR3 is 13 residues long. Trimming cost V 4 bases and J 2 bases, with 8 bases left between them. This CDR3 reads CASSSYVQETQYF. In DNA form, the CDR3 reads TGTGCCAGCAGTTCCTACGTACAAGAGACCCAGTACTTC.

The DNA of the CDR3 is TGTGCCACCCGGTCCAACTCCTACAATGAGCAGTTCTTC. This gives the protein CATRSNSYNEQFF. The rearrangement joins TRBV24-1 to TRBJ2-1; no clear D gene. CDR1 KGHDR and CDR2 SFDVKD come from the germline V gene. CDR3 length equals 13 residues. Trimming pared 9 bases from V and 0 bases from J, leaving 8 bases between.

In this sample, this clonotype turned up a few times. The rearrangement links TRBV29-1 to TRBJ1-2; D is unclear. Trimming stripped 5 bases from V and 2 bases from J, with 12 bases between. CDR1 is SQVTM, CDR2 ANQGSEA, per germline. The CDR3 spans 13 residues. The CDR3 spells CSVPSPINYGYTF. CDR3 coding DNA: TGCAGCGTTCCCTCCCCCATCAACTATGGCTACACCTTC.

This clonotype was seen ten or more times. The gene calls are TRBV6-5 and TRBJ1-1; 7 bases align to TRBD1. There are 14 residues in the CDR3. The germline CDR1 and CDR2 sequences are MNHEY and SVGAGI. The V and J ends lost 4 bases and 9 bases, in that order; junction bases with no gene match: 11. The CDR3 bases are TGTGCCAGCAGTTCCGACGGCCGGGACAGAAAAGCTTTCTTT. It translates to CASSSDGRDRKAFF.

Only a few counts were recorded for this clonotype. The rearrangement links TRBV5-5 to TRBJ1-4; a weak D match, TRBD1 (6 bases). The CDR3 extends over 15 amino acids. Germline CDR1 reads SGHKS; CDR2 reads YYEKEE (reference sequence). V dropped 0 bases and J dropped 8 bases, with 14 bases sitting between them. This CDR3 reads CASSLESGQTEKLFF. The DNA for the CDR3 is TGTGCCAGCAGCTTGGAGTCTGGACAGACCGAAAAACTGTTTTTT. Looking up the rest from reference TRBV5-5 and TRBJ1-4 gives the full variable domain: DAGVTQSPTHLIKTRGQQVTLRCSPISGHKSVSWYQQVLGQGPQFIFQYYEKEERGRGNFPDRFSARQFPNYSSELNVNALLLGDSALYLCASSLESGQTEKLFFGSGTQLSVL.

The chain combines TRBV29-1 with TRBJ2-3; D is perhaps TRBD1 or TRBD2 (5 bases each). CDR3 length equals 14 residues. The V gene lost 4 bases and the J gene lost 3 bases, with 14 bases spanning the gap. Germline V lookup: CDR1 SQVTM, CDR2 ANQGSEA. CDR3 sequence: CSVVAGRSTDTQYF. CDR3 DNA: TGCAGCGTTGTGGCAGGGAGATCAACAGATACGCAGTATTTT.

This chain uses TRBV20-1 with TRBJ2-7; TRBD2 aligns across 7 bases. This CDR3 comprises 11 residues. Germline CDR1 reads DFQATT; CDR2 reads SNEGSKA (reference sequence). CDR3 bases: TGCAGCATGGGGGGGTCGGACGAGCAGTACTTC. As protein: CSMGGSDEQYF.

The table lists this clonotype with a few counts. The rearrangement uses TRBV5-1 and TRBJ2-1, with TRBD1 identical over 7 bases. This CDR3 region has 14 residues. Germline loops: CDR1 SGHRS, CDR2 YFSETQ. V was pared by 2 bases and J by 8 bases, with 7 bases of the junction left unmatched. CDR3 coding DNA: TGCGCCAGCAGCTTAGGGGGCGAAGTGCATGAGCAGTTCTTC. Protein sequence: CASSLGGEVHEQFF. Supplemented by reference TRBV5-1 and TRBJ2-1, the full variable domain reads KAGVTQTPRYLIKTRGQQVTLSCSPISGHRSVSWYQQTPGQGLQFLFEYFSETQRNKGNFPGRFSGRQFSNSRSEMNVSTLELGDSALYLCASSLGGEVHEQFFGPGTRLTVL.

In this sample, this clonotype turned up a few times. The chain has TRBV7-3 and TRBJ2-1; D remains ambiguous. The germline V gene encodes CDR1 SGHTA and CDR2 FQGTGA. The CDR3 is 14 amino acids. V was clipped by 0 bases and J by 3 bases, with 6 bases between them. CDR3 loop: CASSLTTGYNEQFF. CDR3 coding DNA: TGTGCCAGCAGCTTAACCACGGGCTACAATGAGCAGTTCTTC.

CDR3 bases: TGTGCCAGCAGCTTAGCTGAACCCCAGTACTTC. Translation: CASSLAEPQYF. The chain recombines TRBV7-9 with TRBJ2-5; D gene uncertain. Germline-derived CDR1 and CDR2 are SEHNR and FQNEAQ (reference sequence). V lost 0 bases and J lost 9, with 5 bases in between. This CDR3 spans 11 amino acids.

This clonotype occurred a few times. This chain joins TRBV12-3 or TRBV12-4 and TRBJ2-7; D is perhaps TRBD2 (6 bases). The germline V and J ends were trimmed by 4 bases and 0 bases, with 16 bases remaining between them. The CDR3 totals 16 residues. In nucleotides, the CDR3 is TGTGCCAGCAGTTCCGGGGCTCGGAGGGCCTCCTACGAGCAGTACTTC. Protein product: CASSSGARRASYEQYF.

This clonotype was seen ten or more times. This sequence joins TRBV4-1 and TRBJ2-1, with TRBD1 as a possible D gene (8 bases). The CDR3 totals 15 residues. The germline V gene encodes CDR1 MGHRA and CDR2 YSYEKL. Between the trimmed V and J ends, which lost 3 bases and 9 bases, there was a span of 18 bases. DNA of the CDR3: TGCGCCAGCAGCCAGGCGGACAGGGAGGGGGGTGAGCAGTTCTTC. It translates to CASSQADREGGEQFF.

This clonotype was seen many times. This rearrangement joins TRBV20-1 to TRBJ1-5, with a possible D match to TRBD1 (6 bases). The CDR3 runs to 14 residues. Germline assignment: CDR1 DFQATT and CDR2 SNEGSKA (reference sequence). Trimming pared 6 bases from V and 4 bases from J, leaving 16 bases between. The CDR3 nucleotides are TGCAGTGCACTACAGGGAAGTGAGAATCAGCCCCAGCATTTT. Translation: CSALQGSENQPQHF.